The clone carrying this T cell receptor (beta chain) occurred once. Its antigen is not known. Germline V gene data show CDR1 as SEHNR and CDR2 as FQNEAQ (reference sequence). This CDR3 region has 14 residues. V was cut by 3 bases and J by 6 bases, with 12 bases left in between. Described treatment: approximately 9-day PBMC culture with coronavirus spike peptide pools or control peptides (ViraFEST assay). According to the study, CD4+ T cells from the unexposed donor were gathered ahead of the COVID-19 pandemic (2011-2018). The sample comes from a study of vaccination and CD4 T cells after COVID-19. Study-level results: Among reactive clones from convalescent patients, a median about 83% appeared only post-vaccination.

Sequence data for DNA of cultured CD4+ T cells were generated by the Oncomine TCR Beta short-read assay. MiXCR, run by TCRdb on the PCR reads, gives a single entry per CDR3 protein. The sample holds under 8,500 distinct CDR3 sequences, roughly 40% seen once. The TCR originated in a human donor in good health. Source material: CD4+ T cells from blood, cultured in vitro. The J gene is TRBJ1-3, the V gene TRBV7-9; no reliable D call. The CDR3 region is CASSFQDGENTIYF. In DNA, the CDR3 is TGTGCCAGCAGCTTTCAGGATGGCGAAAACACCATATATTTT.